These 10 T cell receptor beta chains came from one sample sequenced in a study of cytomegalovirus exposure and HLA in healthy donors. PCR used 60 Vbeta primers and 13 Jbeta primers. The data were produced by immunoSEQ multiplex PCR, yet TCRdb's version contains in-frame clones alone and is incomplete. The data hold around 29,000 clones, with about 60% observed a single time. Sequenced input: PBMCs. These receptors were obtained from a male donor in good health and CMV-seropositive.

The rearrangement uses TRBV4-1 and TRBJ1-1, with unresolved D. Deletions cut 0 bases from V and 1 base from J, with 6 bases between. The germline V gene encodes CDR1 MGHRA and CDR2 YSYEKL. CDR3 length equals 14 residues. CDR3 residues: CASSQDPWNTEAFF. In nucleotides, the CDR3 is TGCGCCAGCAGCCAAGACCCTTGGAACACTGAAGCTTTCTTT.

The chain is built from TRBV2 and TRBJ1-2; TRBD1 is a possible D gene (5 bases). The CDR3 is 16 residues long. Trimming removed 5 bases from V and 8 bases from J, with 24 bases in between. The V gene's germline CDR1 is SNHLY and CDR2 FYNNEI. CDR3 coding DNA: TGTGCCAGCAGTCCCCTCGTGGGGGGATCCGGTGGGGGCTACACCTTC. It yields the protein CASSPLVGGSGGGYTF.

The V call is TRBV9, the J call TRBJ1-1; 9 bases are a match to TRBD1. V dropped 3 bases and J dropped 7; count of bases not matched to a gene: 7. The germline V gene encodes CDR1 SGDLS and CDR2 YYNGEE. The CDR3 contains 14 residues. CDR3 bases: TGTGCCAGCAGCGGACGACAGGGGGTAGGTGAAGCTTTCTTT. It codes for CASSGRQGVGEAFF.

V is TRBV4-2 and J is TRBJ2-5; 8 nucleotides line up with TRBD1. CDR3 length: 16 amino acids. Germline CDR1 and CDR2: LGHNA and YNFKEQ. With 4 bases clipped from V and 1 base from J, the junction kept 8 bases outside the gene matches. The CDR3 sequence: CASSPATGAAQETQYF. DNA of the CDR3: TGTGCCAGCAGCCCCGCGACAGGGGCCGCCCAAGAGACCCAGTACTTC.

This chain's CDR3 is CATSREQGRAPTDTQYF. DNA for the CDR3: TGTGCCACCAGCAGAGAACAGGGCCGCGCCCCCACAGATACGCAGTATTTT. The J gene is TRBJ2-3, the V gene TRBV15; the D gene is possibly TRBD1 (6 bases). Trimming pared 0 bases from V and 2 bases from J, leaving 15 bases between. There are 17 residues in the CDR3. Per germline, CDR1 LNHNV and CDR2 YYDKDF (reference sequence).

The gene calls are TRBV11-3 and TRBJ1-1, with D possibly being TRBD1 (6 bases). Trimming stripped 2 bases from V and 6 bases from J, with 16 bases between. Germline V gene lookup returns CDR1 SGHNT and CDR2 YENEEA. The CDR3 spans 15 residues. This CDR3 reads CASSLPNGGRPEAFF. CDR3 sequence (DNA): TGTGCCAGCAGCTTACCGAACGGGGGGCGGCCTGAAGCTTTCTTT. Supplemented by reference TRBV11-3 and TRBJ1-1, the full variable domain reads EAGVVQSPRYKIIEKKQPVAFWCNPISGHNTLYWYLQNLGQGPELLIRYENEEAVDDSQLPKDRFSAERLKGVDSTLKIQPAELGDSAVYLCASSLPNGGRPEAFFGQGTRLTVV.

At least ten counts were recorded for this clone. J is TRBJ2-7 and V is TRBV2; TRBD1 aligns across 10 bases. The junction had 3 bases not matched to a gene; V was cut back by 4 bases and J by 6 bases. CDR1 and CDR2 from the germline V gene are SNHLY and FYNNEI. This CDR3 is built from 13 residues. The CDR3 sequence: CASSGQGAGEQYF. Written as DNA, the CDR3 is TGTGCCAGCAGTGGACAGGGGGCAGGCGAGCAGTACTTC.

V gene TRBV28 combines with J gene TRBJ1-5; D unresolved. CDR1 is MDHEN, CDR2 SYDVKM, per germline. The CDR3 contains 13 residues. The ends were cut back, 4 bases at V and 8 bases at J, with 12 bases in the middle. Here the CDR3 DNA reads TGTGCCAGCAGTTCCGGACTGGGTAAGCCCCAGCATTTT. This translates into CASSSGLGKPQHF.

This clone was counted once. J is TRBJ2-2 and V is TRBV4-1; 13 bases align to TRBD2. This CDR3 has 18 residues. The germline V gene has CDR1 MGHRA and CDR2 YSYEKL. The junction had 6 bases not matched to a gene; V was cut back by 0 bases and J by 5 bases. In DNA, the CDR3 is TGCGCCAGCAGCCAAGATTGGGGGACTAGCGGGGCAACCGGGGAGCTGTTTTTT. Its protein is CASSQDWGTSGATGELFF.

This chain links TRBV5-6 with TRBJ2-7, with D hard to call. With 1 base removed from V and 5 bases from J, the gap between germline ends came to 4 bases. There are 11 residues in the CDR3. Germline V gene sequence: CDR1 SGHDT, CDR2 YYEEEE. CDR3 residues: CASSLHHEQYF. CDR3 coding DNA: TGTGCCAGCAGCTTGCATCACGAGCAGTACTTC. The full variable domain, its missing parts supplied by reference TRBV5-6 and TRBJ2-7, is DAGVTQSPTHLIKTRGQQVTLRCSPKSGHDTVSWYQQALGQGPQFIFQYYEEEERQRGNFPDRFSGHQFPNYSSELNVNALLLGDSALYLCASSLHHEQYFGPGTRLTVT.